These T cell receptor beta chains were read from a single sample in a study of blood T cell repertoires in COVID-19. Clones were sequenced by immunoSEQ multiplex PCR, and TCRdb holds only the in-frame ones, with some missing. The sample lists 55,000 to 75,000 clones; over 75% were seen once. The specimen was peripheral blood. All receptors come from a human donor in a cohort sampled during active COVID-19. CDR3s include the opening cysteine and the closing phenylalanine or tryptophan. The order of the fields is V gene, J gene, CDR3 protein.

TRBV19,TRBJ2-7,CASRRDRATYEQYF
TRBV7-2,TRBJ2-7,CASSRTGTYEQYF
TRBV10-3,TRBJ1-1,CAISVNRDEAFF
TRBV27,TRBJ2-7,CASSLGGQGFNEQYF
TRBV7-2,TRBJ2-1,CASSSVAGGLFNEQFF
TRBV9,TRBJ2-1,CASSVAVSYNEQFF
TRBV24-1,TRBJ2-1,CATSKSPNEQFF
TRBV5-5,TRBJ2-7,CASSLVGDYEQYF
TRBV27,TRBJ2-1,CASSDGTSRSSYNEQFF
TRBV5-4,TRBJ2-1,CASTRTGTTNNEQFF
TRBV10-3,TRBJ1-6,CAISGGSNSPLHF
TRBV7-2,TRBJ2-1,CASSPRTSGNNEQFF
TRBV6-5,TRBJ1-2,CASSYGGGQGGGYTF
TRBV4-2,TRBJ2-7,CASSQAGLAGGNYEQYF
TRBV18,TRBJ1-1,CASVPGQGNTEAFF
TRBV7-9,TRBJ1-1,CASSAPGGEAFF
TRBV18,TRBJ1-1,CASSRAGGGTNTEAFF
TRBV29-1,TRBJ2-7,CSAGGGSSYEQYF
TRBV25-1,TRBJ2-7,CASSLPGLAGGVQYF
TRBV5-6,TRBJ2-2,CASSLVFSRGNTGELFF
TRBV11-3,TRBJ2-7,CASSLDGRGYEQYF
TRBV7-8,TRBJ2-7,CASNRDRGYEQYF
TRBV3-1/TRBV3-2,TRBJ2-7,CASSHAGGPYEQYF
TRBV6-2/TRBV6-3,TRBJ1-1,CASSLSYRGSAFF
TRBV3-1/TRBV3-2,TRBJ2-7,CASSPDRASYEQYF
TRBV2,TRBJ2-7,CASAGQGAHEQYF
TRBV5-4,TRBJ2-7,CASSLGTGGPISFEQYF
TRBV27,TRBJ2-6,CASSTTGGQANVLTF
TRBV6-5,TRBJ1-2,CASSQTEPLYGYTF
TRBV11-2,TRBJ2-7,CASSSGAGGAYEQYF
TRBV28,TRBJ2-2,CASSLSRRGLGELFF
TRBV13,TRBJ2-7,CASSPSGEAYEQYF
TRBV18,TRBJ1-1,CASSPPMGADTEAFF
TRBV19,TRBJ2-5,CASSTQTSGVKETQYF
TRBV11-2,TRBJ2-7,CASRVGSGNVVETEQYF
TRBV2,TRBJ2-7,CASGADSYEQYF
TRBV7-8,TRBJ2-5,CASSPNPAGAGETQYF
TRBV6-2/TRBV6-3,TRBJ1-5,CASSSRQGGQPQHF
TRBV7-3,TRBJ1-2,CASSPRQGERGYTF
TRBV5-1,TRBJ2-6,CASSWTGNPGANVLTF
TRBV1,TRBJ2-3,CTSSQVSDRVRDTQYF
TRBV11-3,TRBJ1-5,CASSLEGTGNQPQHF
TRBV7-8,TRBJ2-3,CASSLAGTNTDTQYF
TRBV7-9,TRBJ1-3,CASSRKGESSGNTIYF
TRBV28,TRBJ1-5,CASRSGTVNQPQHF
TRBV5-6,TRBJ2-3,CASSVGTDTQYF
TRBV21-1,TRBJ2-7,CASSREGERAYEQYF
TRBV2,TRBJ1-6,CASRIDRINSPLHF
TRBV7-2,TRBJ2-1,CASSLFPSGDFGYEQFF
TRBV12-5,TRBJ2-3,CASGLVGATDTQYF
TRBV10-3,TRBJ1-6,CAISESIGARLLINNSPLHF
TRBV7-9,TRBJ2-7,CASSELPGQTYEQYF